The 28 T cell receptor beta chains below come from one sample, sequenced in a study of beta chain features in type 1 diabetes. The entirety of the isolated RNA underwent reverse transcription, so expressed TCRB transcripts were sequenced. Method: immunoSEQ multiplex PCR; TCRdb's copy keeps in-frame clones and lacks some. The sample yields 850,000 to 900,000 clones, roughly a sixth seen once. The source material was naive CD4+ T cells from blood. The source is a woman between 18 and 30 years old in good health.

A few counts support this clone. Within the sample, other DNA sequences also encode this same CDR3. The genes are TRBV7-2 and TRBJ2-7; D gene uncertain. The germline V gene has CDR1 SGHTA and CDR2 FQGNSA. Deletions cut 3 bases from V and 0 bases from J, with 6 bases between. The CDR3 sequence is 13 residues long. The CDR3 DNA sequence: TGTGCCAGCAGCTTGCTAGACTCCTACGAGCAGTACTTC. Protein product: CASSLLDSYEQYF.

To note about this clone: The sample has other DNA sequences that encode this CDR3 too. The rearrangement uses TRBV7-2 and TRBJ2-1, with TRBD2 identical over 7 bases. The CDR3 covers 16 residues. Germline CDR1 and CDR2: SGHTA and FQGNSA. V shed 0 bases and J 0 bases; nucleotides not matched to a gene: 2. The CDR3 sequence is CASSLAGGGSYNEQFF. The DNA of the CDR3 is TGTGCCAGCAGCTTAGCGGGGGGGGGCTCCTACAATGAGCAGTTCTTC.

The chain uses TRBV7-9 and TRBJ2-3; D is uncertain. Germline V gives CDR1 SEHNR, CDR2 FQNEAQ (reference sequence). Deletions cut 2 bases from V and 4 bases from J, with 10 bases between. CDR3 size: 14 residues. In nucleotides, the CDR3 is TGTGCCAGCAGCTTATTCTTGATCTCAGATACGCAGTATTTT. It is translated as CASSLFLISDTQYF.

This sequence joins TRBV6-6 and TRBJ2-7; a possible D gene is TRBD1 (6 bases). V lost 8 bases to trimming and J lost 3 bases, with 17 bases between them. CDR1 MNHNY and CDR2 SVGAGI come from the germline V gene (reference sequence). This CDR3 is 14 amino acids long. The CDR3: CASVGTTEGYEQYF. DNA for the CDR3: TGTGCCAGCGTGGGGACAACCGAAGGCTACGAGCAGTACTTC.

This chain links TRBV15 with TRBJ1-1; D is perhaps TRBD1 (6 bases). Germline lookup yields CDR1 LNHNV and CDR2 YYDKDF (reference sequence). V was clipped by 0 bases and J by 5 bases, with 13 bases between them. The CDR3 loop spans 15 amino acids. In DNA, the CDR3 is TGTGCCACCAGCAGAGATACGGGGGCGAGTACTGAAGCTTTCTTT. Translating it yields CATSRDTGASTEAFF. Based on the CDR3 plus reference TRBV15 and TRBJ1-1, the full variable domain is DAMVIQNPRYQVTQFGKPVTLSCSQTLNHNVMYWYQQKSSQAPKLLFHYYDKDFNNEADTPDNFQSRRPNTSFCFLDIRSPGLGDTAMYLCATSRDTGASTEAFFGQGTRLTVV.

This clone was counted only a few times. The chain is built from TRBV6-6 and TRBJ2-7; D is perhaps TRBD1 (6 bases). Trimming cost V 3 bases and J 4 bases, with 13 bases left between them. The CDR3 runs 14 residues. The germline gives CDR1 MNHNY, CDR2 SVGAGI (reference sequence). In DNA form, the CDR3 reads TGTGCCAGCAGTTATTCGACACAGGGTTACGAGCAGTACTTC. This codes for CASSYSTQGYEQYF.

This clone was detected a few times. At one end, the junction sequence differs from germline, possibly due to a read error. This chain joins TRBV7-9 and TRBJ2-1; D possibly corresponds to TRBD2 (6 bases). The CDR3 runs 14 residues. The germline V gene has CDR1 SEHNR and CDR2 FQNEAQ (reference sequence). DNA of the CDR3: TGTGCCAGCAGCTTAGCGCCCACGGGAGCGGAAAAACTCTTC. Protein product: CASSLAPTGAEKLF.

V and J are TRBV19 and TRBJ2-1; tentatively, D is TRBD1 (5 bases). CDR1 and CDR2 (germline): LNHDA, SQIVND (reference sequence). The CDR3 spans 15 residues. Trimming removed 3 bases at V and 0 bases at J, with 9 bases between. The CDR3 coding sequence is TGTGCCAGTAGTATCAGTAGGGGCTCCTACAATGAGCAGTTCTTC. This translates into CASSISRGSYNEQFF.

This chain connects TRBV29-1 to TRBJ2-5; D is unresolved. With 2 bases removed from V and 5 bases from J, the gap between germline ends came to 12 bases. Germline CDR1 SQVTM, CDR2 ANQGSEA. The CDR3 consists of 13 residues. CDR3 sequence reads: CSVEIGNGETQYF. In DNA, the CDR3 is TGCAGCGTTGAAATTGGTAACGGGGAGACCCAGTACTTC.

J is TRBJ1-1 and V is TRBV2; D may be TRBD1 (5 bases). The CDR3 is 13 residues long. Germline loops: CDR1 SNHLY, CDR2 FYNNEI. Trimming left V 7 bases short and J 2 bases short, with 11 bases between. CDR3 loop: CASTRDSNTEAFF. CDR3 bases: TGTGCCAGCACTCGCGACAGCAACACTGAAGCTTTCTTT.

There are a few counts of this clone. The same CDR3 can be traced to other DNA sequences in this sample. The chain links TRBV7-2 to TRBJ2-7; 8 nucleotides agree with TRBD2. With 2 bases clipped from V and 1 base from J, the junction kept 4 bases outside the gene matches. The germline V gene has CDR1 SGHTA and CDR2 FQGNSA. CDR3 size: 15 residues. CDR3 DNA sequence: TGTGCCAGCAGCTTACAAGCGGGAGAGTCCTACGAGCAGTACTTC. This codes for CASSLQAGESYEQYF.

This clone has a handful of counts. The chain carries TRBV18 and TRBJ2-7; 7 bases are a match to TRBD1. This CDR3 comprises 17 residues. Germline V gene data show CDR1 as KGHSH and CDR2 as LQKENI. Trimming at V came to 6 bases and at J to 1 base, leaving 15 bases not matched to a gene. The CDR3 DNA follows: TGTGCCAGCTCCCAGGGCAGAATGGTGACAGGGTCCTACGAGCAGTACTTC. Translation: CASSQGRMVTGSYEQYF.

The V and J genes are TRBV18 and TRBJ1-5; 8 bases map to TRBD1. V was clipped by 6 bases and J by 3 bases; unmatched bases: 7. The CDR3 covers 15 residues. The germline gives CDR1 KGHSH, CDR2 LQKENI. The CDR3 DNA sequence: TGTGCCAGCTCGGCCGGGACAGGTGCCAATCAGCCCCAGCATTTT. This encodes CASSAGTGANQPQHF.

In its sample, this clone was seen a few times. The chain links TRBV6-6 to TRBJ2-5, with 7 positions matching TRBD1. The CDR3 extends over 13 amino acids. The V segment lost 5 bases and the J segment 9 bases; nucleotides outside the gene matches: 9. Germline V gives CDR1 MNHNY, CDR2 SVGAGI (reference sequence). This CDR3 reads CASSPRTGNAQYF. The CDR3 DNA reads TGTGCCAGCAGTCCTCGGACAGGAAATGCCCAGTACTTC.

On this clone itself: This sample also contains other DNA sequences that code for the same CDR3. The CDR3, as DNA: TGTGCCAGCAGTTTGAGCGCGAACACCGGGGAGCTGTTTTTT. Translated, it gives CASSLSANTGELFF. The chain has TRBV27 and TRBJ2-2; D gene uncertain. Germline V gene sequence: CDR1 MNHEY, CDR2 SMNVEV (reference sequence). This CDR3 spans 14 amino acids. Trimming took off 3 bases at V and 0 bases at J, with 5 bases between the two ends.

This chain links TRBV10-3 with TRBJ2-3; 9 bases match TRBD2. V lost 3 bases and J lost 5; bases outside the gene matches: 9. Germline values: CDR1 ENHRY, CDR2 SYGVKD. The CDR3 has 16 amino acids. The CDR3 DNA reads as TGTGCCATCAGTGATGCTCGCGGGAGGGCCGTAGATACGCAGTATTTT. It codes for CAISDARGRAVDTQYF.

The table lists this clone with a few counts. The V gene is TRBV21-1, the J gene TRBJ2-3. TRBV21-1 is flagged as a pseudogene. This CDR3 comprises 14 residues. CDR3 coding DNA: TGTGCCAGCAGCAACCGGGACCGCACAGATACGCAGTATTTT. This encodes CASSNRDRTDTQYF.

This clone occurred a few times. The V gene is TRBV5-6, the J gene TRBJ2-3; 10 bases align to TRBD2. The CDR3 covers 12 residues. J was trimmed by 14 bases and V by 4 bases; bases with no gene match: 7. Germline V CDR1 and CDR2: SGHDT, YYEEEE. The CDR3 sequence: CASSTGLALGYF. For the CDR3, the DNA is TGTGCCAGCAGCACGGGACTAGCGCTGGGGTATTTT.

The J gene is TRBJ2-7, the V gene TRBV6-6; D may be TRBD2 (5 bases). V gave up 2 bases and J gave up 0 bases, with 11 bases separating them. This CDR3 is 15 amino acids long. CDR1 is MNHNY and CDR2 is SVGAGI in the germline V gene (reference sequence). The DNA of the CDR3 is TGTGCCAGCAGTTACAGGACTGTGAGCTCCTACGAGCAGTACTTC. Translation: CASSYRTVSSYEQYF.

The sample holds a few counts of this clone. V is TRBV7-9 and J is TRBJ1-1; D not resolved. Trimming pared 5 bases from V and 0 bases from J, leaving 16 bases between. CDR1 is SEHNR, CDR2 FQNEAQ, per germline (reference sequence). The CDR3 length is 16 residues. The CDR3 region has the DNA TGTGCCAGCAGCCCCAGACTCGTGGGAATGAACACTGAAGCTTTCTTT. As protein: CASSPRLVGMNTEAFF.

Concerning this clone: In the same sample, other DNA sequences code for this CDR3. This rearrangement joins TRBV7-2 to TRBJ2-3; 8 nucleotides agree with TRBD2. V shed 5 bases and J 0 bases; nucleotides not matched to a gene: 7. The CDR3 totals 16 residues. Germline CDR1 reads SGHTA; CDR2 reads FQGNSA. The CDR3 DNA follows: TGTGCCAGCAGCCTAGTAGCGGGGTTAAGCACAGATACGCAGTATTTT. Translation gives CASSLVAGLSTDTQYF.

In its sample, this clone was seen a few times. The V and J genes are TRBV5-1 and TRBJ2-2; D not certain. V was trimmed by 5 bases and J by 4 bases, leaving 9 bases between them. The V gene's germline CDR1 is SGHRS and CDR2 YFSETQ. The CDR3 consists of 13 residues. CDR3 in amino acids: CASRAPSTGELFF. As DNA, the CDR3 is TGCGCCAGCAGAGCCCCGTCCACCGGGGAGCTGTTTTTT.

The chain combines TRBV5-1 with TRBJ1-2, with 8 nucleotides matching TRBD1. This CDR3 region has 15 residues. In germline, CDR1 is SGHRS, CDR2 YFSETQ. The J segment lost 4 bases and the V segment lost 2 bases, leaving 7 bases of the junction unmatched. The CDR3 here is CASSFAQGELYGYTF. The CDR3 nucleotides read TGCGCCAGCAGCTTTGCACAGGGGGAACTCTATGGCTACACCTTC.

This clone showed up just a few times. The chain is built from TRBV4-3 and TRBJ2-1; D unresolved. The CDR3 consists of 15 residues. Germline-derived CDR1 and CDR2 are LGHNA and YSLEER. Trimming took off 0 bases at V and 6 bases at J, with 12 bases between the two ends. The DNA of the CDR3 is TGCGCCAGCAGCCAAGATCATCGGCGCCTCAATGAGCAGTTCTTC. The encoded protein is CASSQDHRRLNEQFF.

This clone was observed a few times. The J gene is TRBJ2-1, the V gene TRBV14, with 9 positions matching TRBD2. V dropped 2 bases and J dropped 5; count of bases not matched to a gene: 7. The CDR3 is made up of 16 amino acids. Looked up from germline, CDR1 is SGHDN and CDR2 is FVKESK. DNA for the CDR3: TGTGCCAGCAGCCAAATAAGACTAGCGGATGACAATGAGCAGTTCTTC. It is translated as CASSQIRLADDNEQFF.

Worth noting for this clone: Additional DNA sequences in this sample encode the identical CDR3. V gene TRBV7-9 combines with J gene TRBJ2-1; 8 bases map to TRBD2. V trimming: 1 base; J trimming: 4 bases; junction bases outside the gene matches: 3. In germline, CDR1 is SEHNR, CDR2 FQNEAQ (reference sequence). The CDR3 extends over 15 amino acids. This chain's CDR3 is CASSLGLAGYNEQFF. The CDR3 nucleotides are TGTGCCAGCAGCTTAGGGCTAGCGGGTTACAATGAGCAGTTCTTC.

This clone has more than one count but fewer than ten. The V gene is TRBV5-1, the J gene TRBJ2-5; 9 nucleotides match TRBD2. Germline CDR1 is SGHRS and CDR2 is YFSETQ. The length of the CDR3 is 16 residues. The ends lost 5 bases at V and 5 bases at J; junction bases unmatched: 13. The CDR3 protein is CASRMSSGIRGETQYF. The CDR3 nucleotides read TGCGCCAGCAGGATGTCTAGCGGGATTAGGGGGGAGACCCAGTACTTC.

This clone was detected a few times. The chain has TRBV5-6 and TRBJ2-2; D gene ambiguous. The germline gives CDR1 SGHDT, CDR2 YYEEEE. CDR3 size: 15 residues. Trimming stripped 1 base from V and 0 bases from J, with 7 bases between. The CDR3 sequence: CASSLHYTNTGELFF. The CDR3 nucleotides are TGTGCCAGCAGCTTGCACTATACGAACACCGGGGAGCTGTTTTTT.